This TCR beta chain was captured in a study of identical twins. Study results and caveats: Insertion counts were lower in abundant cord blood beta clonotypes, a trend that memory repertoires did not show. There was an excess of low generation probability in the out-of-frame alpha sequences that twins shared.

Donors uniformly comprised healthy Caucasians. This clonotype has more than one count but fewer than ten. Antigen: not known. Carrying unique molecular identifiers, the cDNA also gained a universal primer site through template switching. TCRdb ran MiXCR on the 5' RACE reads and lists one entry per CDR3 protein. The sample shows roughly 570,000 distinct CDR3 sequences, 7.5% to 10% of them seen only once. V lost 10 bases and J lost 1; bases outside the gene matches: 5. The CDR3 has 14 residues. These sequences were also reported in another study, on yellow fever vaccine responses in identical twins.

The V and J genes are TRBV12-3 or TRBV12-4 and TRBJ2-5; TRBD2 matches 11 bases. The sample taken for sequencing was PBMCs. The TCR comes from a woman aged 18-29 years in good health. Here the CDR3 DNA reads TGTGCCACTGGGACTAGCGGCATCCAAGAGACCCAGTACTTC. Protein: CATGTSGIQETQYF.